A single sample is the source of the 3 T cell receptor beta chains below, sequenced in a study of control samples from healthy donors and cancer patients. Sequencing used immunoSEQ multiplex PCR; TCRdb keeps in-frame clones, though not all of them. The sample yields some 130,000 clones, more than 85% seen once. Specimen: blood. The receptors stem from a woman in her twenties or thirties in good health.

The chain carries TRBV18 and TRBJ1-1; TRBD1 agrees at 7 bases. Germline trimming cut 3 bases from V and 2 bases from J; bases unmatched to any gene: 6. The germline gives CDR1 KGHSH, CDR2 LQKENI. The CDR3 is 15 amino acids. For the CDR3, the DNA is TGTGCCAGCTCACCTTTTAGGGACAGTAACACTGAAGCTTTCTTT. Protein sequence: CASSPFRDSNTEAFF.

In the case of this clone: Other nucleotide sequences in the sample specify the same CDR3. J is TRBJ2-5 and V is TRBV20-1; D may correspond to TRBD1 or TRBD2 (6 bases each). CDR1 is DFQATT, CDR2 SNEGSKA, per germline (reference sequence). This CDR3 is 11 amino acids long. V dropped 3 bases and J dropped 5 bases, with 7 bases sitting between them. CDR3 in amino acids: CSARGGETQYF. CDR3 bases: TGCAGTGCTAGGGGGGGCGAGACCCAGTACTTC.

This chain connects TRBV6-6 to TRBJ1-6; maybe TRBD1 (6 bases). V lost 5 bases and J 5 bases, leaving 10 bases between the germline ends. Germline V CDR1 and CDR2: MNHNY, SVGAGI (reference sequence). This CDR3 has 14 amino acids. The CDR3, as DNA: TGTGCCAGCAGTCAAGGACAGAATAATTCACCCCTCCACTTT. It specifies CASSQGQNNSPLHF.